Below, 23 T cell receptor beta chains from the same sample are listed, as sequenced in a study of cytomegalovirus exposure and HLA in healthy donors. PCR primers comprised 60 Vbeta and 13 Jbeta primers. The table came from immunoSEQ multiplex PCR; TCRdb's copy has only in-frame clones and leaves some out. The sample includes roughly 200,000 clones, roughly 77% seen only once; the top ten take approximately 3.6%. Sequences were obtained from PBMCs. The source of these receptors is a middle-aged man in good health and CMV-seropositive.

The rearrangement uses TRBV18 and TRBJ1-2; TRBD1 might be the D (5 bases). The germline gives CDR1 KGHSH, CDR2 LQKENI. V was cut by 2 bases and J by 2 bases, with 6 bases left in between. The length of the CDR3 is 13 residues. As DNA, the CDR3 is TGTGCCAGCTCACCAGACAGAAACTATGGCTACACCTTC. As protein: CASSPDRNYGYTF.

The genes are TRBV2 and TRBJ2-3, with TRBD2 as a possible D gene (6 bases). This CDR3 comprises 15 residues. Trimming removed 3 bases from V and 1 base from J, with 11 bases in between. The germline gives CDR1 SNHLY, CDR2 FYNNEI. CDR3 in DNA: TGTGCCAGCAGTGATTCCCAGCGGGGCACAGATACGCAGTATTTT. The encoded protein is CASSDSQRGTDTQYF.

The V call is TRBV5-1, the J call TRBJ2-2; TRBD2 matches 10 bases. Germline loops: CDR1 SGHRS, CDR2 YFSETQ. This CDR3 has 15 residues. J lost 4 bases, V lost 3 bases, and 3 bases had no gene match. The chain's CDR3 is CASSWGTSATGELFF. CDR3 coding DNA: TGCGCCAGCAGCTGGGGGACTAGCGCCACCGGGGAGCTGTTTTTT.

This clone occurred once. The chain couples TRBV6-1 to TRBJ2-7; TRBD2 might be the D (7 bases). V was clipped by 8 bases and J by 1 base, with 18 bases between them. CDR1 MNHNS and CDR2 SASEGT come from the germline V gene. The CDR3 runs 15 residues. This chain's CDR3 is CASRRGGGRSYEQYF. For the CDR3, the DNA is TGTGCCAGCCGAAGGGGAGGGGGAAGGTCCTACGAGCAGTACTTC.

The chain links TRBV19 to TRBJ1-2; 11 bases fit TRBD1. J lost 4 bases, V lost 5 bases, and 6 bases had no gene match. The CDR3 is made up of 15 amino acids. CDR1 LNHDA and CDR2 SQIVND come from the germline V gene (reference sequence). The CDR3 reads CASSADRGRRYGYTF. The CDR3 bases are TGTGCCAGTAGTGCGGACAGGGGGCGTCGCTATGGCTACACCTTC.

In DNA, the CDR3 is TGTGCCAGCAGCCAAGATTTCGGGAGGCAACGCTACACCTTC. Protein product: CASSQDFGRQRYTF. The chain joins TRBV14 to TRBJ1-2; D gene ambiguous. The CDR3 is 14 residues long. The V end was cut by 0 bases, the J end by 9 bases, with 14 bases between. CDR1 is SGHDN and CDR2 is FVKESK in the germline V gene.

This chain joins TRBV15 and TRBJ2-5; 8 bases are a match to TRBD2. The CDR3 sequence is 17 residues long. Per the germline V gene, CDR1 is LNHNV and CDR2 is YYDKDF (reference sequence). V was clipped by 0 bases and J by 2 bases; unmatched bases: 8. Here the CDR3 reads CATSRDKREFFQETQYF. The CDR3 DNA reads as TGTGCCACCAGCAGAGATAAGCGGGAGTTCTTTCAAGAGACCCAGTACTTC.

This clone was recorded a few times. The V gene is TRBV10-1, the J gene TRBJ2-1; perhaps TRBD2 as D (5 bases). The CDR3 length is 15 residues. Trimming took 6 bases from V and 0 from J, leaving 12 bases between them. Germline CDR1 is WNHNN and CDR2 is SYGVQD (reference sequence). This CDR3 reads CASSPVGSSYNEQFF. The DNA of the CDR3 is TGCGCCAGCAGCCCCGTGGGGAGCTCCTACAATGAGCAGTTCTTC.

The rearrangement uses TRBV7-2 and TRBJ1-5, with D possibly being TRBD1 (5 bases). CDR3 size: 15 residues. The germline V gene encodes CDR1 SGHTA and CDR2 FQGNSA. Trimming took off 5 bases at V and 5 bases at J, with 16 bases between the two ends. The CDR3 sequence: CASSKGPRLDQPQHF. CDR3 in DNA: TGTGCCAGCAGCAAGGGGCCACGCCTGGATCAGCCCCAGCATTTT. The full variable domain, its missing parts supplied by reference TRBV7-2 and TRBJ1-5, is GAGVSQSPSNKVTEKGKDVELRCDPISGHTALYWYRQSLGQGLEFLIYFQGNSAPDKSGLPSDRFSAERTGGSVSTLTIQRTQQEDSAVYLCASSKGPRLDQPQHFGDGTRLSIL.

This clone was detected once. The V gene is TRBV6-1, the J gene TRBJ1-2; 7 nucleotides line up with TRBD1. This CDR3 comprises 14 residues. Germline CDR1 and CDR2: MNHNS and SASEGT. The V gene end was trimmed by 5 bases and the J gene end by 0 bases; junction bases not matched to a gene: 3. CDR3 amino acids: CASSYGTANYGYTF. CDR3 nucleotide sequence: TGTGCCAGCAGTTATGGGACAGCTAACTATGGCTACACCTTC.

V usage is TRBV7-3 and J usage is TRBJ2-1; 14 nucleotides match TRBD2. Germline trimming cut 4 bases from V and 6 bases from J; bases unmatched to any gene: 17. The CDR3 is made up of 20 amino acids. Germline CDR1 is SGHTA and CDR2 is FQGTGA. CDR3 protein: CASSSGGGTGTSGSVNEQFF. DNA of the CDR3: TGTGCCAGCAGCTCCGGGGGCGGAACCGGGACTAGCGGGAGCGTCAATGAGCAGTTCTTC.

The chain uses TRBV7-2 and TRBJ2-3; D might be TRBD2 (5 bases). The CDR3 is 15 amino acids. Trimming shortened V by 0 bases and J by 8 bases, and 15 bases separated the two germline ends. CDR1 is SGHTA and CDR2 is FQGNSA in the germline V gene. The CDR3 loop reads CASSLAVRKAGTQYF. The DNA for the CDR3 is TGTGCCAGCAGCTTAGCGGTCCGAAAGGCGGGTACGCAGTATTTT. The variable domain in full, completed from reference TRBV7-2 and TRBJ2-3, reads GAGVSQSPSNKVTEKGKDVELRCDPISGHTALYWYRQSLGQGLEFLIYFQGNSAPDKSGLPSDRFSAERTGGSVSTLTIQRTQQEDSAVYLCASSLAVRKAGTQYFGPGTRLTVL.

The V call is TRBV11-3, the J call TRBJ1-2; 9 positions match TRBD1. Germline CDR1 reads SGHNT; CDR2 reads YENEEA. The CDR3 covers 14 residues. V trimming: 5 bases; J trimming: 5 bases; junction bases outside the gene matches: 6. CDR3 in DNA: TGTGCCAGCAGCCCCAGACAGGGGGAATATGGCTACACCTTC. This gives the protein CASSPRQGEYGYTF.

V is TRBV15 and J is TRBJ2-1; D call uncertain. This CDR3 region has 16 residues. V was trimmed by 2 bases and J by 6 bases, leaving 17 bases between them. The germline gives CDR1 LNHNV, CDR2 YYDKDF (reference sequence). The CDR3 spells CATSRRSLLIPNEQFF. As DNA, the CDR3 is TGTGCCACCAGCAGACGTAGCCTCCTGATCCCCAATGAGCAGTTCTTC.

The genes are TRBV29-1 and TRBJ2-3; D is undetermined. The ends were cut back, 3 bases at V and 1 base at J, with 8 bases in the middle. Germline V gene lookup returns CDR1 SQVTM and CDR2 ANQGSEA. The CDR3 has 13 residues. CDR3 region: CSVDGPRTDTQYF. The CDR3 DNA is TGCAGCGTTGATGGGCCCCGCACAGATACGCAGTATTTT.

The chain links TRBV5-6 to TRBJ2-1; 7 bases line up with TRBD1. The V and J ends lost 3 bases and 6 bases, in that order; junction bases with no gene match: 9. Germline V lookup: CDR1 SGHDT, CDR2 YYEEEE. The CDR3 is 15 residues long. The CDR3 DNA reads as TGTGCCAGCAGCTCTGCAAACAGGGGTTCCAATGAGCAGTTCTTC. Translation: CASSSANRGSNEQFF.

The genes are TRBV14 and TRBJ2-4; perhaps TRBD1 as D (5 bases). Trimming removed 1 base at V and 1 base at J, with 14 bases between. This CDR3 is 17 amino acids long. Germline V gene data show CDR1 as SGHDN and CDR2 as FVKESK. The CDR3 DNA is TGTGCCAGCAGCCAAGGTCAAGGGGCGCCGGCCAAAAACATTCAGTACTTC. It yields the protein CASSQGQGAPAKNIQYF.

The chain is built from TRBV10-3 and TRBJ2-7, with 8 bases identical to TRBD2. The CDR3 covers 13 residues. Germline V gene sequence: CDR1 ENHRY, CDR2 SYGVKD. J gave up 0 bases and V 10 bases, and 5 bases lay outside the gene matches. The CDR3 reads CATHSGDSYEQYF. CDR3 coding DNA: TGTGCCACGCATAGCGGGGACTCCTACGAGCAGTACTTC.

The chain links TRBV7-9 to TRBJ2-2; 7 nucleotides agree with TRBD2. Germline CDR1 and CDR2: SEHNR and FQNEAQ (reference sequence). The CDR3 covers 16 residues. J gave up 1 base and V 5 bases, and 7 bases lay outside the gene matches. The CDR3 sequence is CASSDRDYQNTGELFF. DNA of the CDR3: TGTGCCAGCAGCGACCGGGACTACCAGAACACCGGGGAGCTGTTTTTT. Full variable domain (missing parts from reference TRBV7-9 and TRBJ2-2): DTGVSQNPRHKITKRGQNVTFRCDPISEHNRLYWYRQTLGQGPEFLTYFQNEAQLEKSRLLSDRFSAERPKGSFSTLEIQRTEQGDSAMYLCASSDRDYQNTGELFFGEGSRLTVL.

The rearrangement links TRBV7-6 to TRBJ2-7; TRBD1 is a possible D gene (6 bases). CDR3 size: 14 residues. Germline CDR1 reads SGHVS; CDR2 reads FNYEAQ. V gave up 4 bases and J gave up 4 bases, with 14 bases separating them. The CDR3, as DNA: TGTGCCAGCAGCTCCCCTGTACAGGGTTACGAGCAGTACTTC. This sequence encodes CASSSPVQGYEQYF.

V and J are TRBV2 and TRBJ1-5; D gene unclear. This CDR3 spans 13 amino acids. Trimming removed 4 bases from V and 2 bases from J, with 6 bases in between. Germline V gene lookup returns CDR1 SNHLY and CDR2 FYNNEI. The DNA for the CDR3 is TGTGCCAGCAGTGCTTCTGGCAATCAGCCCCAGCATTTT. Amino acid sequence: CASSASGNQPQHF.

V is TRBV4-1 and J is TRBJ2-7; TRBD2 is a possible D gene (6 bases). Germline values: CDR1 MGHRA, CDR2 YSYEKL. The CDR3 is made up of 14 amino acids. The germline V and J ends were trimmed by 0 bases and 2 bases, with 8 bases remaining between them. CDR3 bases: TGCGCCAGCAGCCAAGAAATAGCGGCCTACGAGCAGTACTTC. It translates to CASSQEIAAYEQYF.

This CDR3 reads CASSPGTGSGSYEQYF. The DNA for the CDR3 is TGTGCCAGCAGCCCAGGGACAGGGTCGGGCTCCTACGAGCAGTACTTC. This rearrangement joins TRBV5-6 to TRBJ2-7, with 9 bases aligning to TRBD1. Germline V CDR1 and CDR2: SGHDT, YYEEEE. The junction had 8 bases not matched to a gene; V was cut back by 4 bases and J by 0 bases. The CDR3 loop spans 16 amino acids. The full variable domain, completed using reference TRBV5-6 and TRBJ2-7, is DAGVTQSPTHLIKTRGQQVTLRCSPKSGHDTVSWYQQALGQGPQFIFQYYEEEERQRGNFPDRFSGHQFPNYSSELNVNALLLGDSALYLCASSPGTGSGSYEQYFGPGTRLTVT.